This T cell receptor (beta chain) was recovered during a study of shared clonotypes between healthy human individuals. Study-level information: With ages of 18 to 49, the donors were two women and a few men. Each donor contributed plates that comprised three CD4 naive, three CD4 memory, two CD8 naive and one CD8 memory. Study observations and caveats: When naive CD4 clonotypes were compared across a few donors, approximately 5% were shared.

An even split of each subset's genomic DNA across several immunoSEQ plates was performed. Clones were read by immunoSEQ multiplex PCR, and TCRdb kept only the in-frame ones, dropping some. The sample carries around 1,100,000 clones, approximately 80% recorded once. Details on this clone: The antigen remains undetermined.

The V gene's germline CDR1 is SGHNT and CDR2 YYREEE (reference sequence). Trimming at V came to 3 bases and at J to 10 bases, leaving 6 bases not matched to a gene. This CDR3 is built from 13 residues. The sequenced sample consisted of memory CD4+ T cells from PBMCs. Subset in this sample: CD45RA-negative fraction. The receptor was isolated from a man between 18 and 29 years old in good health. Some clones in this sample may be carry-over from other donors' samples. V and J are TRBV5-4 and TRBJ2-3; 9 positions agree with TRBD1. CDR3 protein: CASSWDREEAQYF. The CDR3 nucleotides read TGTGCCAGCAGCTGGGACAGGGAGGAGGCGCAGTATTTT.